This TCR beta chain was found in a study of T cell clonality in common variable immunodeficiency. Of CVID subjects, about 14 were female and 25 to 30 male, mean age around 36. For at least one year, all CVID subjects received replacement immunoglobulin. Donors gave about 5 to 8 ml heparinized peripheral whole blood. Equal genomic DNA amounts from CVID and control samples were sequenced. The data were produced by immunoSEQ multiplex PCR, yet TCRdb's version contains in-frame clones alone and is incomplete. Its table lists about 15,000 clones. Note on this clone: Its specificity is not known. The read finishes 3 residues shy of the CDR3 end, and the germline J gene is used to complete it.

V was clipped by 6 bases and J by 5 bases, with 14 bases between them. From germline, CDR1 is LNHDA and CDR2 SQIVND (reference sequence). The CDR3 covers 14 residues. Whole-study results and caveats: Fewer deletions and N-nucleotide insertions were reportedly seen in common variable immunodeficiency TCR beta sequences.

The rearrangement links TRBV19 to TRBJ1-5; D gene uncertain. The clonotype comes from a human donor with common variable immunodeficiency. The sample comprised peripheral blood mononuclear cells. The CDR3: CASRGTVLDQPQHF. The part of the CDR3 DNA that was read is TGTGCCAGTAGGGGTACAGTGTTGGATCAGCCC.